A single T cell receptor (beta chain) is shown here with its context. Its antigen is not known. The PCR had 60 Vbeta and 13 Jbeta primers. Sequencing was performed with immunoSEQ multiplex PCR; in TCRdb, only in-frame clones are kept and a portion is missing. The record lists 130,000 or so clones, of which the ten most abundant hold around 1.6%. These data belong to a study of cytomegalovirus exposure and HLA in healthy donors. Study conclusions and caveats: Presence/absence analyses rested on an assumption that sequencing depth was roughly uniform across donors. A later analysis showed that HLA-associated TCR beta chains had undergone more clonal expansion than equally common others. Researchers reported that a few CMV-associated chains were confirmed in vitro as CMV antigen-specific.

Germline CDR1 and CDR2: SGHRS and YFSETQ. The CDR3 is 15 residues long. With 0 bases removed from V and 5 bases from J, the gap between germline ends came to 12 bases. The sample taken for sequencing was PBMCs. V and J are TRBV5-1 and TRBJ1-5; possible D gene TRBD1, 5 bases. This clonotype was obtained from a man aged 18-30 years in good health and CMV-seronegative. The CDR3 sequence: CASSLGGEGDQPQHF. The CDR3 DNA is TGCGCCAGCAGCTTGGGGGGGGAGGGAGATCAGCCCCAGCATTTT.